Below, one T cell receptor (beta chain) is given with its context. Profiled with immunoSEQ multiplex PCR; TCRdb holds only in-frame clones, not every one. The sample includes about 160,000 clones, about 87% of them seen just once. Between the trimmed V and J ends, which lost 2 bases and 4 bases, there was a span of 17 bases. CDR1 and CDR2 (germline): KGHSH, LQKENI. This CDR3 is 16 amino acids long. This record belongs to a study of control samples from healthy donors and cancer patients. The rearrangement links TRBV18 to TRBJ1-1; D possibly corresponds to TRBD1 (6 bases). This TCR came from a man between 25 and 39 years old in good health. Sequencing used blood. The CDR3 nucleotides are TGTGCCAGCTCACCAGGCCAGGGGACTGTTGGCACTGAAGCTTTCTTT. It specifies CASSPGQGTVGTEAFF.